These T cell receptor beta chains were read from a single sample in a study of cytomegalovirus exposure and HLA in healthy donors. Assay: immunoSEQ multiplex PCR; the TCRdb copy retains only in-frame clones and omits some. The sample lists some 180,000 clones, 81% occurring once. The sequencing input was PBMCs. The receptors derive from a middle-aged man in good health and CMV-seropositive. The CDR3 runs from the conserved cysteine through the conserved F or W. The order of the fields is D gene, clone size, J gene, V gene, CDR3 protein, CDR3 DNA. The D gene is left open where the match is weak. Not all rows give a size; the values are once, few, many and, for expanded clones, a class.

TRBD1 | - | TRBJ1-6 | TRBV6-6 | CASSYRGQNSPLHF | TGTGCCAGTAGTTACAGGGGGCAAAATTCACCCCTCCACTTT
- | - | TRBJ1-5 | TRBV28 | CASSLSAGGDQPQHF | TGTGCCAGCAGTCTATCGGCGGGTGGAGATCAGCCCCAGCATTTT
- | - | TRBJ2-1 | TRBV29-1 | CSAQAGAHEQFF | TGCAGCGCTCAAGCAGGGGCCCATGAGCAGTTCTTC
- | - | TRBJ2-2 | TRBV7-9 | CASSSSRGTGELFF | TGTGCCAGCAGCTCGTCCCGGGGGACCGGGGAGCTGTTTTTT
- | - | TRBJ1-2 | TRBV19 | CASTGGNGYTF | TGTGCCAGTACGGGCGGGAATGGCTACACCTTC
- | - | TRBJ1-1 | TRBV7-9 | CASSQGLSQGTEAFF | TGTGCCAGCAGCCAAGGCTTATCCCAGGGCACTGAAGCTTTCTTT
- | - | TRBJ2-5 | TRBV5-1 | CASSLYISGTPQEAQYF | TGCGCCAGCAGCTTGTATATATCCGGGACACCTCAAGAGGCCCAGTACTTC
- | - | TRBJ1-2 | TRBV6-6 | CASSSGHGISNYGYTF | TGTGCCAGCAGTTCGGGACACGGGATCTCTAACTATGGCTACACCTTC
- | - | TRBJ2-5 | TRBV27 | CASSFQQGGTQYF | TGTGCCAGCAGTTTTCAGCAGGGCGGGACCCAGTACTTC
TRBD2 | - | TRBJ2-3 | TRBV6-5 | CASSYGGGTDTQYF | TGTGCCAGCAGTTACGGGGGGGGAACAGATACGCAGTATTTT
TRBD2 | once | TRBJ2-7 | TRBV30 | CAWSLGTSGASSYEQYF | TGTGCCTGGAGTCTCGGGACTAGCGGGGCCAGCTCCTACGAGCAGTACTTC
TRBD1 | - | TRBJ2-1 | TRBV19 | CASSGRTGRHSSYNEQFF | TGTGCCAGTAGTGGACGGACAGGGCGGCACAGCTCCTACAATGAGCAGTTCTTC
TRBD1 | - | TRBJ2-2 | TRBV7-2 | CASSLVTGGAGGELFF | TGTGCCAGCAGCTTAGTGACAGGGGGCGCGGGCGGGGAGCTGTTTTTT
- | - | TRBJ2-5 | TRBV29-1 | CSVGQDPQETQYF | TGCAGCGTTGGACAGGACCCCCAAGAGACCCAGTACTTC
TRBD1 | - | TRBJ2-3 | TRBV5-1 | CASSPGTGWTDTQYF | TGCGCCAGCAGCCCGGGGACAGGGTGGACAGATACGCAGTATTTT
- | - | TRBJ2-1 | TRBV7-2 | CASSPGWSSYNEQFF | TGTGCCAGCAGCCCCGGGTGGAGCTCCTACAATGAGCAGTTCTTC
TRBD1 | - | TRBJ2-7 | TRBV6-5 | CASSGQGAGEQYF | TGTGCCAGCAGCGGACAGGGGGCCGGGGAGCAGTACTTC
TRBD1 | - | TRBJ1-5 | TRBV7-8 | CASSLAYRGQNQPQHF | TGTGCCAGCAGCTTAGCATACAGGGGGCAGAATCAGCCCCAGCATTTT
- | once | TRBJ2-3 | TRBV5-4 | CASSFGAHPQAQYF | TGTGCCAGCAGCTTTGGGGCCCATCCCCAGGCGCAGTATTTT
- | - | TRBJ1-1 | TRBV7-3 | CASSLSGNTEAFF | TGTGCCAGCAGCTTATCGGGGAACACTGAAGCTTTCTTT
- | - | TRBJ1-6 | TRBV7-9 | CASSLAGGLNSPLHF | TGTGCCAGCAGCTTAGCTGGGGGCCTAAATTCACCCCTCCACTTT
- | - | TRBJ2-1 | TRBV5-8 | CASRGGRVGYNEQFF | TGTGCCAGCAGAGGTGGCAGGGTGGGCTACAATGAGCAGTTCTTC
TRBD2 | - | TRBJ2-1 | TRBV7-9 | CASSPGTSGSNEQFF | TGTGCCAGCAGCCCCGGGACTAGCGGGAGCAATGAGCAGTTCTTC
- | - | TRBJ1-2 | TRBV29-1 | CSVGDQGNGYTF | TGCAGCGTTGGAGACCAGGGGAATGGCTACACCTTC
- | - | TRBJ1-2 | TRBV29-1 | CSVETRTGSNYGYTF | TGCAGCGTTGAAACCCGCACAGGGTCTAACTATGGCTACACCTTC
- | - | TRBJ2-7 | TRBV11-3 | CASSLVLEQYF | TGTGCCAGCAGCTTAGTTCTGGAGCAGTACTTC
- | few | TRBJ1-1 | TRBV29-1 | CSVGGEQGVTEAFF | TGCAGCGTGGGGGGGGAACAGGGAGTAACTGAAGCTTTCTTT